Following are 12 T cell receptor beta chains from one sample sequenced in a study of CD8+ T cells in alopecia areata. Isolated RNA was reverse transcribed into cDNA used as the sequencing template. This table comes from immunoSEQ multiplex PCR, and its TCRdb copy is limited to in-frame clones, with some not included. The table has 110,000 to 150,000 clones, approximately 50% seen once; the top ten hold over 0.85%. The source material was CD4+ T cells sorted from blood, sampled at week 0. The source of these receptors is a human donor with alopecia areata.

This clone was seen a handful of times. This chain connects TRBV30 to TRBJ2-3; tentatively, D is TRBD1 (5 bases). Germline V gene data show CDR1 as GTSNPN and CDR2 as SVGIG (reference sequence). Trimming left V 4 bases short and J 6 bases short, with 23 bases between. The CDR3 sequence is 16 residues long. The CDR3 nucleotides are TGTGCCTGGACCCCTCAGGGCTCTCTGGTTGACGATACGCAGTATTTT. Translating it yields CAWTPQGSLVDDTQYF.

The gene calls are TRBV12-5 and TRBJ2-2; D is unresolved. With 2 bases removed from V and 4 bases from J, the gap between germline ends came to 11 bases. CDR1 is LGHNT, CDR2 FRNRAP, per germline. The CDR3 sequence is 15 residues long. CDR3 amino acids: CASGLSQLGTGELFF. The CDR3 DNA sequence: TGTGCTAGTGGTTTGTCACAGCTGGGCACCGGGGAGCTGTTTTTT.

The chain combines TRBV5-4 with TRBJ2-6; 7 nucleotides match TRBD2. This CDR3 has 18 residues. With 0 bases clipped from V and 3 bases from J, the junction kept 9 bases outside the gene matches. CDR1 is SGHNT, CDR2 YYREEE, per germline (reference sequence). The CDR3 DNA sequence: TGTGCCAGCAGCTTGGGTGGCGGGAGAACTTTTGGGGCCAACGTCCTGACTTTC. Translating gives CASSLGGGRTFGANVLTF.

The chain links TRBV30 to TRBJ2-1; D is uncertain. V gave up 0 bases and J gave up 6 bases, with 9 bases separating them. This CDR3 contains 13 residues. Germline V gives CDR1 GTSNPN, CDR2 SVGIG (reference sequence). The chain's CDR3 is CAWSVLFSNEQFF. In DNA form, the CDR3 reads TGTGCCTGGAGTGTTTTGTTTAGCAATGAGCAGTTCTTC.

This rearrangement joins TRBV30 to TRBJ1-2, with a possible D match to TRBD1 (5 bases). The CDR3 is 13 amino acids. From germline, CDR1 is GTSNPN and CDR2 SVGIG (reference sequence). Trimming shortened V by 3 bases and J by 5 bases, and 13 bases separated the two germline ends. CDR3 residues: CAWSTGTWYGYTF. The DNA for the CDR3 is TGTGCCTGGAGCACCGGGACGTGGTATGGCTACACCTTC.

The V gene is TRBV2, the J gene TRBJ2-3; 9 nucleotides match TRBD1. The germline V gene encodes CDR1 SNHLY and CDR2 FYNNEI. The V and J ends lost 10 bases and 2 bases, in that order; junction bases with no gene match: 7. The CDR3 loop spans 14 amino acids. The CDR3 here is CATRWDRATDTQYF. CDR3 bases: TGTGCCACTCGTTGGGACAGGGCCACAGATACGCAGTATTTT.

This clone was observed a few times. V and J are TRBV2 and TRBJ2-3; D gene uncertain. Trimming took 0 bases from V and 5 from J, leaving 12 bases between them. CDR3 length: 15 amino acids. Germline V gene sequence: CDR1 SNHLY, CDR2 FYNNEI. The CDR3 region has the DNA TGTGCCAGCAGTGAAGCGATACGGGTCCAAGATACGCAGTATTTT. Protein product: CASSEAIRVQDTQYF.

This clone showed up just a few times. The CDR3 region is CSVDDRGRDTQYF. In nucleotides, the CDR3 is TGCAGCGTTGACGACAGGGGGCGAGATACGCAGTATTTT. The chain carries TRBV29-1 and TRBJ2-3; TRBD1 matches 10 bases. V lost 3 bases and J lost 5; bases outside the gene matches: 2. The CDR3 contains 13 residues. Per germline, CDR1 SQVTM and CDR2 ANQGSEA.

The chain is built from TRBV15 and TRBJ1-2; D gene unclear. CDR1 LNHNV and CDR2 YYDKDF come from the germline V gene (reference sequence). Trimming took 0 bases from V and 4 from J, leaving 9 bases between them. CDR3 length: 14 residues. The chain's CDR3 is CATSRDRGFYGYTF. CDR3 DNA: TGTGCCACCAGCAGAGATAGAGGGTTCTATGGCTACACCTTC. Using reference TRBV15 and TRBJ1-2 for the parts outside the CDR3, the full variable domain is DAMVIQNPRYQVTQFGKPVTLSCSQTLNHNVMYWYQQKSSQAPKLLFHYYDKDFNNEADTPDNFQSRRPNTSFCFLDIRSPGLGDTAMYLCATSRDRGFYGYTFGSGTRLTVV.

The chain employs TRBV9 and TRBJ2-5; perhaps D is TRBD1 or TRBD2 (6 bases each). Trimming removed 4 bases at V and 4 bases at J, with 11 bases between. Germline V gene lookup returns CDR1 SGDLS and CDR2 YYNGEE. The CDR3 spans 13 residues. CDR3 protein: CASSIRGGETQYF. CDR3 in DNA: TGTGCCAGCAGCATCAGGGGAGGAGAGACCCAGTACTTC.

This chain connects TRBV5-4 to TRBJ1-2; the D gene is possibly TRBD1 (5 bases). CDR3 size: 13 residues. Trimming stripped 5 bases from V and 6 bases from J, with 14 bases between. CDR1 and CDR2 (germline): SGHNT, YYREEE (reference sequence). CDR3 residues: CASRTSWGDGYTF. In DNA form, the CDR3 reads TGTGCCAGCAGAACCTCTTGGGGGGATGGCTACACCTTC.

CDR3 nucleotide sequence: TGCAGCGTTGACGGGACCGGCTACAATGAGCAGTTCTTC. This sequence encodes CSVDGTGYNEQFF. The V gene is TRBV29-1, the J gene TRBJ2-1; either TRBD1 or TRBD2 may fit D (5 bases each). Per the germline V gene, CDR1 is SQVTM and CDR2 is ANQGSEA. V lost 3 bases to trimming and J lost 3 bases, with 9 bases between them. The CDR3 contains 13 residues.